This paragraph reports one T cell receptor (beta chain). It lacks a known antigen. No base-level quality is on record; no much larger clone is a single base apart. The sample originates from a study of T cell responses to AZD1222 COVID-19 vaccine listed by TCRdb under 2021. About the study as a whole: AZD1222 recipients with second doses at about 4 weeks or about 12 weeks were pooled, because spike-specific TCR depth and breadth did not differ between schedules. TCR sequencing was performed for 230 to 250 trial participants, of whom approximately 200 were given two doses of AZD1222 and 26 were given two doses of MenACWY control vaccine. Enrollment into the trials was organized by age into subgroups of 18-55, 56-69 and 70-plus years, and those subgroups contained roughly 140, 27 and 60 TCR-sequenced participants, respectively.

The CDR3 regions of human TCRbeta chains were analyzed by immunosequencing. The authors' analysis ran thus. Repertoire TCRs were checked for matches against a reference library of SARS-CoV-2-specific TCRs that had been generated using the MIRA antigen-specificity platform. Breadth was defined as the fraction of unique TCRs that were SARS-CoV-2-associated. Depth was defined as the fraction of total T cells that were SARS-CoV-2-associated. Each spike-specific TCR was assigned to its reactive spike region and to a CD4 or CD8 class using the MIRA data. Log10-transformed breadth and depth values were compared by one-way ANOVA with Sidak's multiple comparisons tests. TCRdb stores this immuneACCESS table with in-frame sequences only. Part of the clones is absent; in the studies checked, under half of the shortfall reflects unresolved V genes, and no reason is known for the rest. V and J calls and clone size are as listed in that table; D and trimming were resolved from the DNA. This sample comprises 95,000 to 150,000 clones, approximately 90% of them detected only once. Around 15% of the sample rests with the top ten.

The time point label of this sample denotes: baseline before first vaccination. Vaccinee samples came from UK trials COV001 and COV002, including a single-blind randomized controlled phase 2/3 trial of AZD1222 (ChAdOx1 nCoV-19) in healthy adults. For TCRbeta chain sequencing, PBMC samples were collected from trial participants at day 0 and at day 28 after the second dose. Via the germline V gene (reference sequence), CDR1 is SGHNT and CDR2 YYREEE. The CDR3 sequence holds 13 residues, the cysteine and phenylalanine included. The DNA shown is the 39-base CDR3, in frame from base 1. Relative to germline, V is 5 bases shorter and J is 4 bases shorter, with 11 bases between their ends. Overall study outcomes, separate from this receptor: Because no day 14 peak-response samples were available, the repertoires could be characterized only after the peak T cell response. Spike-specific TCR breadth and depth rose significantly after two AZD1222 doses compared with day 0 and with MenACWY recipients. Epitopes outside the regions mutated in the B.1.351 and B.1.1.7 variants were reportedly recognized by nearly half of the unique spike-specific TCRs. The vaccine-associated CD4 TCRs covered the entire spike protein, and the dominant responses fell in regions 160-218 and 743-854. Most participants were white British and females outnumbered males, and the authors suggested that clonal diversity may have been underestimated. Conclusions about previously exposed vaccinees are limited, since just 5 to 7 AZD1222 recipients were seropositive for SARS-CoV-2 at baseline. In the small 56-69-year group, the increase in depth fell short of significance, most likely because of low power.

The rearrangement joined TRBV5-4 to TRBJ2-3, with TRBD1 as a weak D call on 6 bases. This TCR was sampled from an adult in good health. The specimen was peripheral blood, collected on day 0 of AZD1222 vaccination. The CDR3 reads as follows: CASRGAGSDTQYF. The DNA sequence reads TGTGCCAGCAGGGGGGCTGGGTCAGATACGCAGTATTTT. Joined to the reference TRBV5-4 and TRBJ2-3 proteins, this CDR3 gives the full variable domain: ETGVTQSPTHLIKTRGQQVTLRCSSQSGHNTVSWYQQALGQGPQFIFQYYREEENGRGNFPPRFSGLQFPNYSSELNVNALELDDSALYLCASRGAGSDTQYFGPGTRLTVL.